The 7 T cell receptor beta chains reported below all come from one sample, sequenced in a study of blood T cell repertoires in COVID-19. The data were produced by immunoSEQ multiplex PCR, yet TCRdb's version contains in-frame clones alone and is incomplete. Found here are roughly 300,000 clones, around 90% of them singletons; the top ten hold less than 20%. Sequencing used PBMCs or T cells enriched from blood (not recorded which). These receptors originate from a young woman who had recovered from COVID-19.

This chain uses TRBV5-4 with TRBJ2-5, with D possibly being TRBD2 (6 bases). Germline lookup yields CDR1 SGHNT and CDR2 YYREEE (reference sequence). The CDR3 spans 16 residues. The V and J ends lost 2 bases and 5 bases respectively, with 19 bases between them. CDR3 sequence reads: CASSLFGLGGVETQYF. DNA of the CDR3: TGTGCCAGCAGCTTATTTGGTTTGGGGGGTGTTGAGACCCAGTACTTC.

This clone was counted a few times. V is TRBV3-1 (or the pseudogene TRBV3-2) and J is TRBJ2-7; 10 nucleotides line up with TRBD1. The CDR3 consists of 15 residues. V shed 4 bases and J 7 bases; nucleotides not matched to a gene: 10. Germline loops: CDR1 LGHDT, CDR2 YNNKEL (reference sequence). This CDR3 is CASSLGTGADGEQYF. CDR3 in DNA: TGTGCCAGCAGCCTGGGGACAGGGGCCGATGGAGAGCAGTACTTC.

J is TRBJ2-7 and V is TRBV27; 7 bases agree with TRBD2. The V gene's germline CDR1 is MNHEY and CDR2 SMNVEV (reference sequence). V was clipped by 7 bases and J by 5 bases; unmatched bases: 14. This CDR3 has 15 amino acids. The CDR3 DNA sequence: TGTGCCAGCAAATCCGGAGCGGGAAGAAGCCACGAGCAGTACTTC. Protein product: CASKSGAGRSHEQYF.

This clone was recorded only once. V is TRBV11-3 and J is TRBJ1-1, with D uncertain. The CDR3 extends over 14 amino acids. V lost 3 bases and J lost 2, with 10 bases in between. Germline V CDR1 and CDR2: SGHNT, YENEEA. DNA of the CDR3: TGTGCCAGCAGCTTGGCCAGAATAAACACTGAAGCTTTCTTT. Amino acid sequence: CASSLARINTEAFF.

The V gene is TRBV5-1, the J gene TRBJ2-3; 12 nucleotides line up with TRBD2. The CDR3 is made up of 17 amino acids. Germline V gives CDR1 SGHRS, CDR2 YFSETQ. V lost 4 bases to trimming and J lost 7 bases; unmatched junction nucleotides: 13. The CDR3 region is CASSTLTLAGGPNTQYF. The CDR3 coding sequence is TGCGCCAGCAGCACATTAACTCTAGCGGGGGGGCCTAATACGCAGTATTTT. The full variable domain, rest sourced from reference TRBV5-1 and TRBJ2-3, is KAGVTQTPRYLIKTRGQQVTLSCSPISGHRSVSWYQQTPGQGLQFLFEYFSETQRNKGNFPGRFSGRQFSNSRSEMNVSTLELGDSALYLCASSTLTLAGGPNTQYFGPGTRLTVL.

The chain uses TRBV6-2 or TRBV6-3 and TRBJ2-5, with a tentative D call TRBD1 (6 bases). In germline, CDR1 is MNHEY, CDR2 SVGEGT. This CDR3 comprises 16 residues. V shed 0 bases and J shed 2 bases, with 13 bases lying between them. This CDR3 reads CASSYSGDTVQETQYF. DNA of the CDR3: TGTGCCAGCAGTTACTCCGGGGACACCGTTCAAGAGACCCAGTACTTC.

The CDR3 DNA sequence: TGTGCCAGCAGCCAAAAAACTGAAGCTTTCTTT. Its protein product is CASSQKTEAFF. This rearrangement joins TRBV11-2 to TRBJ1-1; D gene unclear. Trimming pared 5 bases from V and 5 bases from J, leaving 6 bases between. The CDR3 is 11 residues long. Germline V lookup: CDR1 SGHAT, CDR2 FQNNGV.